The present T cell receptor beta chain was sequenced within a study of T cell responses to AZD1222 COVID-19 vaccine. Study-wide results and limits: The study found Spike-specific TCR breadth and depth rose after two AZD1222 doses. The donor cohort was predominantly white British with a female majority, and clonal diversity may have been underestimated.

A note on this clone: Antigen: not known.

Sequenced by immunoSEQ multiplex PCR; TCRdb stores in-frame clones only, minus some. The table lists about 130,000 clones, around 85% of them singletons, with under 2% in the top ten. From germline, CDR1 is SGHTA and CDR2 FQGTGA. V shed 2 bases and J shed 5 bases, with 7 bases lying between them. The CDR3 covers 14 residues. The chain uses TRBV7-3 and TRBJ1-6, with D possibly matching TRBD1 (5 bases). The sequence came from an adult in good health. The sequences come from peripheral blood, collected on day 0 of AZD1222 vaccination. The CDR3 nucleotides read TGTGCCAGCAGCTTAGGGACGGATAATTCACCCCTCCACTTT. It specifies CASSLGTDNSPLHF.